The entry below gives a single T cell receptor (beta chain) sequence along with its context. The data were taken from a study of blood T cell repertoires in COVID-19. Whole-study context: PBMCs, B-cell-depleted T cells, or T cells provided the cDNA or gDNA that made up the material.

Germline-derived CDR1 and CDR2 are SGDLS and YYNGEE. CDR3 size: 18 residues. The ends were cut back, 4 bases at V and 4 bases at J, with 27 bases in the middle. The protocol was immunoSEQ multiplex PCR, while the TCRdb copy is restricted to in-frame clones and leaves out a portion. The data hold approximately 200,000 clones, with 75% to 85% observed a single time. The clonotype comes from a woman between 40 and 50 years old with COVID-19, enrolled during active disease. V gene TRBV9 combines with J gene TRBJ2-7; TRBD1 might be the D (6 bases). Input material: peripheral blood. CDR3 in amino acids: CASSRALQTGFDYYEQYF. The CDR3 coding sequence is TGTGCCAGCAGCCGAGCCCTCCAAACAGGGTTTGACTATTACGAGCAGTACTTC.